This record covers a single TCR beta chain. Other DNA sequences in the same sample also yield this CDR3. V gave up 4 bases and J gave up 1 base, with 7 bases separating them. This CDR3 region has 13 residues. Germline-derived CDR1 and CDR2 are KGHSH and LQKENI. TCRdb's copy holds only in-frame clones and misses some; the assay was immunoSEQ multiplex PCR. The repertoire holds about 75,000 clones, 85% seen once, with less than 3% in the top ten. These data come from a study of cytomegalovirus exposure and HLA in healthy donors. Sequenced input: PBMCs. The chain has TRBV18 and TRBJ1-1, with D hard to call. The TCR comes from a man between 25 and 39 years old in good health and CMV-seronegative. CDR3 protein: CASSHGENTEAFF. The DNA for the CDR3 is TGTGCCAGCTCACATGGAGAGAACACTGAAGCTTTCTTT.